Listed below are T cell receptor beta chains from one sample, sequenced in a study of siplizumab effects on memory and regulatory T cells. TCRdb keeps only in-frame clones here, not all; method: immunoSEQ multiplex PCR. The sample lists 57,000 or so clones, over 85% occurring once. The specimen was CD8+ T cells sorted from blood. Every receptor here comes from a human donor in good health. CDR3s include the opening cysteine and the closing phenylalanine or tryptophan. Each record gives: V gene, clone size, J gene, D gene, CDR3 DNA, CDR3 protein. A D gene is named only where the DNA matches it firmly. Clone size is stated in some rows and not others, as once, few, many or a class when expanded.

TRBV7-2,.,TRBJ1-5,.,TGTGCCAGCAGCTTAGGAGGGCTAAGCAATCAGCCCCAGCATTTT,CASSLGGLSNQPQHF
TRBV18,.,TRBJ2-7,TRBD1,TGTGCCAGCTCACCAACAGGGGAACGCGCCTACGAGCAGTACTTC,CASSPTGERAYEQYF
TRBV5-4,.,TRBJ2-1,.,TGTGCCAGCAGCTTGGTTGGGATAGTACGGTACAATGAGCAGTTCTTC,CASSLVGIVRYNEQFF
TRBV6-1,.,TRBJ2-7,.,TGTGCCACCGGGTATGGGCTGGAAACCTACGAGCAGTACTTC,CATGYGLETYEQYF
TRBV4-1,.,TRBJ2-1,.,TGCGCCAGCAGCCACCGCGACAAGGACTCCTACAATGAGCAGTTCTTC,CASSHRDKDSYNEQFF
TRBV4-3,.,TRBJ2-2,.,TGCGCCAGCAGCCAAGGTGCTTTAGGGGAGCTGTTTTTT,CASSQGALGELFF
TRBV19,.,TRBJ2-5,.,TGTGCCAGTAGAACCATAAGAGAGACCCAGTACTTC,CASRTIRETQYF
TRBV27,.,TRBJ2-5,.,TGTGCCAGCAGTGCCGGGCAAGAGACCCAGTACTTC,CASSAGQETQYF
TRBV28,.,TRBJ1-1,.,TGTGCCAGCAGCTCGACACCAAACACTGAAGCTTTCTTT,CASSSTPNTEAFF
TRBV7-2,.,TRBJ2-1,TRBD2,TGTGCCAGCAGCTTAATGCTAGCGGGCTCCTACAATGAGCAGTTCTTC,CASSLMLAGSYNEQFF
TRBV5-1,.,TRBJ1-5,.,TGCGCCAGCAGCTTGGAGGGATTCAATCAGCCCCAGCATTTT,CASSLEGFNQPQHF
TRBV5-1,.,TRBJ2-3,.,TGCGCCAGTCACCCTGGCACAGATACGCAGTATTTT,CASHPGTDTQYF
TRBV29-1,once,TRBJ2-7,TRBD2,TGCAGCGCCACAACTAGCGGGAACTACGAGCAGTACTTC,CSATTSGNYEQYF
TRBV7-2,.,TRBJ2-1,.,TGTGCCAGCAGCTTATCCTTTTACAATGAGCAGTTCTTC,CASSLSFYNEQFF
TRBV7-9,few,TRBJ1-1,TRBD1,TGTGCCAGCAGCTTTCGGGACAGGGGGCCTGAAGCTTTCTTT,CASSFRDRGPEAFF
TRBV4-1,few,TRBJ2-7,.,TGCGCCAGCAGCCAAGGGGTTAGCGGTCGTTGGGAGCAGTACTTC,CASSQGVSGRWEQYF
TRBV6-6,.,TRBJ1-1,.,TGTGCCAGCAGGCAGGGTACTGAAGCTTTCTTT,CASRQGTEAFF
TRBV6-5,.,TRBJ2-3,.,TGTGCCAGCAGTTACTCGAGAGGCGCAGATACGCAGTATTTT,CASSYSRGADTQYF
TRBV11-2,.,TRBJ2-3,.,TGTGCCAGCAGCTCACGAGGTCACAGCACAGATACGCAGTATTTT,CASSSRGHSTDTQYF
TRBV19,.,TRBJ2-3,.,TGTGCCAGTAGTCCGAATCTGTTGGCGGTCACAGATACGCAGTATTTT,CASSPNLLAVTDTQYF
TRBV12-5,.,TRBJ2-1,TRBD2,TGTGCTAGTGGTTTACTAGCGGGAGCGTCGATCAGTGAGCAGTTCTTC,CASGLLAGASISEQFF
TRBV6-1,.,TRBJ1-1,TRBD1,TGTGCCAGCCCGGGACAGGGGTGGACTGAAGCTTTCTTT,CASPGQGWTEAFF
TRBV5-4,.,TRBJ1-4,.,TGTGCCAGCAGCTTGGAGCCGAACCCGAATGAAAAACTGTTTTTT,CASSLEPNPNEKLFF
TRBV5-1,.,TRBJ2-1,.,TGCGCCAGCAAGCTTGGTCTCACTAGGGGATACAATGAGCAGTTCTTC,CASKLGLTRGYNEQFF
TRBV9,.,TRBJ2-2,TRBD2,TGTGCCAGCAGCGTCCCTAGCGGGAGGGTAAACACCGGGGAGCTGTTTTTT,CASSVPSGRVNTGELFF
TRBV4-2,.,TRBJ2-1,TRBD2,TGTGCCAGCAGCCAGCTACTAGCGGGAGTGATCAATGAGCAGTTCTTC,CASSQLLAGVINEQFF
TRBV6-5,.,TRBJ1-2,.,TGTGCCAGCAGTTACTCAGGGGATGGCTACACCTTC,CASSYSGDGYTF
TRBV7-3,.,TRBJ2-3,.,TGTGCCAGCAGCTTGTTCGACAGAGATACGCAGTATTTT,CASSLFDRDTQYF
TRBV7-8,.,TRBJ1-5,.,TGTGCCAGCAGCGTACTGAGCAATCAGCCCCAGCATTTT,CASSVLSNQPQHF
TRBV4-1,.,TRBJ1-1,.,TGCGCCAGCAGCCAAGCCCAGGGCTTGAACACTGAAGCTTTCTTT,CASSQAQGLNTEAFF
TRBV19,.,TRBJ1-5,.,TGTGCCAGTAGTATAGGACAGATTAGCAATCAGCCCCAGCATTTT,CASSIGQISNQPQHF
TRBV6-1,.,TRBJ2-1,.,TGTGCCAGCCTGGACCATTACAATGAGCAGTTCTTC,CASLDHYNEQFF
TRBV7-9,once,TRBJ1-2,TRBD1,TGTGCCAGCAGCTTAGCCGGGACAGAGAATCTCTATGGCTACACCTTC,CASSLAGTENLYGYTF
TRBV27,few,TRBJ2-3,TRBD2,TGTGCCAGCAGTCCACGAATAGCGGGGGGCACAGATACGCAGTATTTT,CASSPRIAGGTDTQYF
TRBV6-1,.,TRBJ2-1,.,TGTGCCAGCAGTGAAGGCTGGGGCAATGAGCAGTTCTTC,CASSEGWGNEQFF
TRBV9,few,TRBJ2-2,TRBD1,TGTGCCAGCAGATCAGGGGGTATAAGCACCGGGGAGCTGTTTTTT,CASRSGGISTGELFF
TRBV27,.,TRBJ2-7,TRBD2,TGTGCCAGCAGTTCTGGGGAGGGCTACGAGCAGTACTTC,CASSSGEGYEQYF
TRBV9,.,TRBJ2-2,.,TGTGCCAGTGGAGACACCGGGGAGCTGTTTTTT,CASGDTGELFF
TRBV7-9,.,TRBJ2-7,.,TGTGCCAGCAGCTTAGGGGGACTTTACCCGTACGAGCAGTACTTC,CASSLGGLYPYEQYF
TRBV2,.,TRBJ2-2,TRBD1,TGTGCCAGCAGTGACACAGGGGTGTTGAACACCGGGGAGCTGTTTTTT,CASSDTGVLNTGELFF
TRBV6-6,.,TRBJ2-7,.,TGTGCCAGCATGGCCAGCGACTCCTACGAGCAGTACTTC,CASMASDSYEQYF
TRBV14,.,TRBJ2-3,.,TGTGCCAGCAGCCAAGAACACACAGATACGCAGTATTTT,CASSQEHTDTQYF
TRBV23-1,.,TRBJ2-7,TRBD1,TGCGCCAGCAAACCGGTTGGGACAGCACTATACGAGCAGTACTTC,CASKPVGTALYEQYF
TRBV6-5,.,TRBJ2-3,TRBD2,TGTGCCAGCAGTAAAGCGGGAGGTGGAGATACGCAGTATTTT,CASSKAGGGDTQYF
TRBV28,once,TRBJ2-3,.,TGTGCCAGCAGTTTTCATCAGGACTATCGTGGAGATACGCAGTATTTT,CASSFHQDYRGDTQYF
TRBV4-1,once,TRBJ2-1,TRBD2,TGCGCCAGCAGCCAAGACTTGGGACTATCCAATGAGCAGTTCTTC,CASSQDLGLSNEQFF
TRBV2,.,TRBJ2-3,.,TGTGCCAGCAGTGGCCGCACAGATACGCAGTATTTT,CASSGRTDTQYF
TRBV2,.,TRBJ2-7,.,TGTGCCAGCACTTTACAGGAACGCTCCTACGAGCAGTACTTC,CASTLQERSYEQYF
TRBV4-1,.,TRBJ2-3,TRBD2,TGCGCCAGCAGCCAACTAGCGGGTTCGGATACGCAGTATTTT,CASSQLAGSDTQYF
TRBV15,.,TRBJ2-5,TRBD2,TGTGCCACTATGAATGGGACTAGCGGGCCCCAAGAGACCCAGTACTTC,CATMNGTSGPQETQYF